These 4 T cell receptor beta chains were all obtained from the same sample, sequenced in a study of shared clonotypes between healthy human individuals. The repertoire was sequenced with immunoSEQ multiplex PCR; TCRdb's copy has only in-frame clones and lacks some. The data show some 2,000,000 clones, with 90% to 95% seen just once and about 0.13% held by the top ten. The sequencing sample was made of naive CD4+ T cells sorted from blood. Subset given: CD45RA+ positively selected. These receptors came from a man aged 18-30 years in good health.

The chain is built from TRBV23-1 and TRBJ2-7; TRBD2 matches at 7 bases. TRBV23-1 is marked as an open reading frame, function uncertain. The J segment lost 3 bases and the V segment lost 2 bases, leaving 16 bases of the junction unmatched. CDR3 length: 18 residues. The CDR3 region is CASSQRATSRILLYEQYF. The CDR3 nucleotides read TGCGCCAGCAGTCAAAGGGCGACTAGCAGAATACTCCTCTACGAGCAGTACTTC.

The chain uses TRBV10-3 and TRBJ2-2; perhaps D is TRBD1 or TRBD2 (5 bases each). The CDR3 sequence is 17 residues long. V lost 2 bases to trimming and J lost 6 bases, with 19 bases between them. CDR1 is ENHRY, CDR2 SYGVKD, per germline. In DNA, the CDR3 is TGTGCCATCAGTGAGGGCCTGGCAGGGAGCAATGCCGGGGAGCTGTTTTTT. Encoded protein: CAISEGLAGSNAGELFF.

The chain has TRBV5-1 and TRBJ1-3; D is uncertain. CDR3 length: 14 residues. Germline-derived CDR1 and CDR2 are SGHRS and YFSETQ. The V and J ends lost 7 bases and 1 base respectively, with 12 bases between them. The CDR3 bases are TGCGCCAGCGGGTCCGAGGGATCTGGAAACACCATATATTTT. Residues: CASGSEGSGNTIYF. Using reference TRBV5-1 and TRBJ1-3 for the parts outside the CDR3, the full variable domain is KAGVTQTPRYLIKTRGQQVTLSCSPISGHRSVSWYQQTPGQGLQFLFEYFSETQRNKGNFPGRFSGRQFSNSRSEMNVSTLELGDSALYLCASGSEGSGNTIYFGEGSWLTVV.

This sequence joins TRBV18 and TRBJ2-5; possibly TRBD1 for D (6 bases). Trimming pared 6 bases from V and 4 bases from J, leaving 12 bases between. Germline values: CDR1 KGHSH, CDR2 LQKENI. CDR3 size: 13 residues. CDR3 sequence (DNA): TGTGCCAGCTCTTCAGGGGCTGTAGAGACCCAGTACTTC. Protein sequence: CASSSGAVETQYF.